This passage covers 26 T cell receptor beta chains from one sample sequenced in a study of blood T cell repertoires in COVID-19. TCRdb keeps only in-frame clones here, not all; method: immunoSEQ multiplex PCR. This table has 150,000 to 200,000 clones, around 80% appearing once. Sequencing used peripheral blood. These TCRs come from an elderly woman with acute or convalescent COVID-19.

This chain uses TRBV18 with TRBJ2-3; the D gene is possibly TRBD2 (6 bases). Trimming cost V 3 bases and J 5 bases, with 24 bases left between them. Germline CDR1 KGHSH, CDR2 LQKENI. This CDR3 region has 18 residues. The CDR3 nucleotides are TGTGCCAGCTCACCTGTACTGGGGACTTATGGGGGAAAAGATACGCAGTATTTT. Translated, it gives CASSPVLGTYGGKDTQYF. The full variable domain, rest sourced from reference TRBV18 and TRBJ2-3, is NAGVMQNPRHLVRRRGQEARLRCSPMKGHSHVYWYRQLPEEGLKFMVYLQKENIIDESGMPKERFSAEFPKEGPSILRIQQVVRGDSAAYFCASSPVLGTYGGKDTQYFGPGTRLTVL.

J is TRBJ1-4 and V is TRBV9; D unclear. Germline CDR1 reads SGDLS; CDR2 reads YYNGEE. Trimming shortened V by 0 bases and J by 7 bases, and 13 bases separated the two germline ends. The CDR3 extends over 15 amino acids. CDR3 DNA: TGTGCCAGCAGCGTAGGGGGAGGGTATAGTGAAAAACTGTTTTTT. As protein: CASSVGGGYSEKLFF.

The rearrangement uses TRBV18 and TRBJ1-1; a weak D match, TRBD1 (5 bases). Germline loops: CDR1 KGHSH, CDR2 LQKENI. The CDR3 has 15 amino acids. Trimming shortened V by 4 bases and J by 7 bases, and 19 bases separated the two germline ends. CDR3: CASSLNGGGVGEAFF. DNA for the CDR3: TGTGCCAGCTCACTAAACGGGGGAGGAGTAGGTGAAGCTTTCTTT. The full variable domain, its missing parts supplied by reference TRBV18 and TRBJ1-1, is NAGVMQNPRHLVRRRGQEARLRCSPMKGHSHVYWYRQLPEEGLKFMVYLQKENIIDESGMPKERFSAEFPKEGPSILRIQQVVRGDSAAYFCASSLNGGGVGEAFFGQGTRLTVV.

This clone has a handful of counts. The chain recombines TRBV29-1 with TRBJ1-1; TRBD1 matches at 7 bases. Germline CDR1 SQVTM, CDR2 ANQGSEA. With 7 bases clipped from V and 0 bases from J, the junction kept 5 bases outside the gene matches. The CDR3 totals 13 residues. CDR3: CSGGQVMNTEAFF. For the CDR3, the DNA is TGCAGCGGCGGACAGGTTATGAACACTGAAGCTTTCTTT.

In this sample, this clone turned up a few times. This chain uses TRBV5-1 with TRBJ2-5; D not resolved. The CDR3 is 16 residues long. Deletions cut 4 bases from V and 0 bases from J, with 16 bases between. CDR1 is SGHRS, CDR2 YFSETQ, per germline. The CDR3 DNA reads as TGCGCCAGCAGCCCCACCAGGTCATTGTACCAAGAGACCCAGTACTTC. Protein sequence: CASSPTRSLYQETQYF.

V and J are TRBV4-1 and TRBJ1-1; TRBD1 matches at 7 bases. Germline V gene lookup returns CDR1 MGHRA and CDR2 YSYEKL. Unmatched junction bases numbered 4, after V lost 7 bases and J lost 2 bases. The CDR3 runs 13 residues. The CDR3 nucleotides are TGCGCCAGCACGGACAGGCACAACACTGAAGCTTTCTTT. Its translation: CASTDRHNTEAFF.

V and J are TRBV7-9 and TRBJ1-3, with a tentative D call TRBD1 (6 bases). V dropped 4 bases and J dropped 4 bases, with 17 bases sitting between them. CDR1 is SEHNR and CDR2 is FQNEAQ in the germline V gene (reference sequence). The CDR3 is 16 amino acids. In nucleotides, the CDR3 is TGTGCCAGCAGCTCCCCGACCGGGGGGCAAGGAAACACCATATATTTT. It encodes CASSSPTGGQGNTIYF.

The chain has TRBV19 and TRBJ2-7; 11 bases map to TRBD1. The V and J ends lost 6 bases and 3 bases, in that order; junction bases with no gene match: 7. The CDR3 loop spans 15 amino acids. The germline gives CDR1 LNHDA, CDR2 SQIVND (reference sequence). The CDR3 loop is CASSHRGQGGYEQYF. In DNA form, the CDR3 reads TGTGCCAGTAGCCACCGGGGACAGGGGGGCTACGAGCAGTACTTC.

The chain has TRBV19 and TRBJ2-7, with D maybe TRBD2 (5 bases). V lost 7 bases to trimming and J lost 0 bases, with 16 bases between them. CDR3 size: 15 residues. The V gene's germline CDR1 is LNHDA and CDR2 SQIVND (reference sequence). The DNA of the CDR3 is TGTGCCAGTAAGAGGGTTGGGGAAAGCTCCTACGAGCAGTACTTC. Protein product: CASKRVGESSYEQYF.

This chain joins TRBV4-1 and TRBJ1-1; TRBD1 matches at 10 bases. The CDR3 totals 16 residues. V was pared by 3 bases and J by 5 bases, with 9 bases of the junction left unmatched. The germline CDR1 and CDR2 sequences are MGHRA and YSYEKL. CDR3 bases: TGCGCCAGCAGCCAGTTACCGGGACAGGGGTTTACTGAAGCTTTCTTT. Its translation is CASSQLPGQGFTEAFF.

This clone was recorded a few times. In DNA, the CDR3 is TGTGCCAGCAGCTTGTCCGGGACAGGGTTAAGACGTGGAAACACCATATATTTT. Translating gives CASSLSGTGLRRGNTIYF. The chain uses TRBV5-6 and TRBJ1-3; TRBD1 agrees at 9 bases. This CDR3 has 18 residues. CDR1 is SGHDT and CDR2 is YYEEEE in the germline V gene. The V segment lost 1 base and the J segment 3 bases; nucleotides outside the gene matches: 11.

V is TRBV18 and J is TRBJ2-1; D is unresolved. The CDR3 is 16 residues long. The ends were cut back, 1 base at V and 0 bases at J, with 10 bases in the middle. Germline V gene sequence: CDR1 KGHSH, CDR2 LQKENI. CDR3 bases: TGTGCCAGCTCACCACAAGAGGTGAGCTCCTACAATGAGCAGTTCTTC. This translates into CASSPQEVSSYNEQFF.

The chain carries TRBV5-1 and TRBJ2-2; 11 bases align to TRBD2. V lost 0 bases, J lost 7 bases, and 8 bases stayed unmatched. Per the germline V gene, CDR1 is SGHRS and CDR2 is YFSETQ. This CDR3 spans 17 amino acids. In DNA, the CDR3 is TGCGCCAGCAGCTTGGCCGAACCCGGGACTAGCGGCGGGGAGCTGTTTTTT. Its protein product is CASSLAEPGTSGGELFF.

The V and J genes are TRBV7-2 and TRBJ1-3; D gene uncertain. CDR3 length: 16 residues. CDR1 and CDR2 (germline): SGHTA, FQGNSA. V dropped 7 bases and J dropped 0 bases, with 16 bases sitting between them. The CDR3 DNA follows: TGTGCCAGCACATTGTCCCGAACATCCTCTGGAAACACCATATATTTT. This encodes CASTLSRTSSGNTIYF.

This clone came up a few times. The V and J genes are TRBV5-1 and TRBJ2-7; perhaps TRBD1 as D (6 bases). The CDR3 runs 14 residues. The V end was cut by 4 bases, the J end by 1 base, with 12 bases between. Germline loops: CDR1 SGHRS, CDR2 YFSETQ. Written as DNA, the CDR3 is TGCGCCAGCAGCACCGGGACATTATCCTACGAGCAGTACTTC. Amino acid sequence: CASSTGTLSYEQYF.

This chain joins TRBV30 and TRBJ2-1; D perhaps matches TRBD1 (6 bases). This CDR3 spans 14 amino acids. The V end was cut by 1 base, the J end by 10 bases, with 17 bases between. Germline V gene lookup returns CDR1 GTSNPN and CDR2 SVGIG (reference sequence). Here the CDR3 reads CAWSGGQTISEQFF. CDR3 in DNA: TGTGCCTGGAGTGGGGGACAAACAATTTCGGAGCAGTTCTTC.

This chain links TRBV28 with TRBJ2-5; a possible D gene is TRBD2 (6 bases). The CDR3 totals 14 residues. CDR1 is MDHEN, CDR2 SYDVKM, per germline. The germline V and J ends were trimmed by 3 bases and 1 base, with 9 bases remaining between them. The CDR3 sequence: CASSFAGSQETQYF. CDR3 DNA sequence: TGTGCCAGCAGTTTTGCGGGATCCCAAGAGACCCAGTACTTC.

V and J are TRBV6-5 and TRBJ1-5, with 7 bases matching TRBD1. V was pared by 6 bases and J by 3 bases, with 5 bases of the junction left unmatched. The V gene's germline CDR1 is MNHEY and CDR2 SVGAGI. CDR3 length: 14 residues. Here the CDR3 reads CASRRTGPNQPQHF. The CDR3 region has the DNA TGTGCCAGCAGGAGGACAGGACCCAATCAGCCCCAGCATTTT.

The J gene is TRBJ1-6, the V gene TRBV6-5; maybe TRBD1 (5 bases). Trimming removed 4 bases from V and 6 bases from J, with 13 bases in between. This CDR3 has 15 amino acids. Germline lookup yields CDR1 MNHEY and CDR2 SVGAGI. The CDR3 protein is CASSSDHGGNSPLHF. DNA of the CDR3: TGTGCCAGCAGTTCTGACCACGGGGGTAATTCACCCCTCCACTTT.

This clone appeared a few times. The rearrangement joins TRBV18 to TRBJ2-7, with 13 bases fitting TRBD2. Per the germline V gene, CDR1 is KGHSH and CDR2 is LQKENI. V dropped 5 bases and J dropped 3; count of bases not matched to a gene: 1. The CDR3 runs to 14 residues. The DNA of the CDR3 is TGTGCCAGCTCAAGGACTAGCGGGAGCTACGAGCAGTACTTC. Translated: CASSRTSGSYEQYF.

The CDR3 DNA reads TGTGCCAGCAGTTTGACGAGAGGGACTAGCGGGAGTATTAAGGCCTACGAGCAGTACTTC. It codes for CASSLTRGTSGSIKAYEQYF. The chain employs TRBV28 and TRBJ2-7, with 14 bases lining up with TRBD2. V was pared by 3 bases and J by 2 bases, with 15 bases of the junction left unmatched. The CDR3 is made up of 20 amino acids. CDR1 is MDHEN, CDR2 SYDVKM, per germline.

This clone showed up just a few times. The chain joins TRBV28 to TRBJ1-2; D is possibly TRBD1 (5 bases). This CDR3 comprises 12 residues. The germline V gene encodes CDR1 MDHEN and CDR2 SYDVKM. The V gene lost 2 bases and the J gene lost 4 bases, with 5 bases spanning the gap. The CDR3 DNA is TGTGCCAGCAGTTTAAGGGGCTATGGCTACACCTTC. This codes for CASSLRGYGYTF.

This clone was seen once. The chain links TRBV7-9 to TRBJ2-1; TRBD2 agrees at 12 bases. Germline CDR1 SEHNR, CDR2 FQNEAQ (reference sequence). After removal of 5 bases from V and 9 bases from J, the junction contained 8 bases not matched to a gene. The CDR3 extends over 15 amino acids. Written as DNA, the CDR3 is TGTGCCAGCAGCAGGGGACTAGCGGGCAAGGGTGAGCAGTTCTTC. It specifies CASSRGLAGKGEQFF.

The chain joins TRBV5-1 to TRBJ2-3; a weak D match, TRBD2 (6 bases). CDR1 SGHRS and CDR2 YFSETQ come from the germline V gene. This CDR3 is built from 14 residues. The V end lost 2 bases, the J end lost 2 bases, and 9 bases lay between the germline ends. CDR3 bases: TGCGCCAGCAGCTTACTAGCTCCCACAGATACGCAGTATTTT. Translation: CASSLLAPTDTQYF.

This clone was seen only once. V gene TRBV25-1 combines with J gene TRBJ2-2, with TRBD1 as a possible D gene (6 bases). V dropped 5 bases and J dropped 1 base, with 11 bases sitting between them. Germline assignment: CDR1 MGHDK and CDR2 SYGVNS. CDR3 size: 15 residues. CDR3 region: CASSPGTLNTGELFF. CDR3 coding DNA: TGTGCCAGCAGTCCTGGGACATTGAACACCGGGGAGCTGTTTTTT.

The V gene is TRBV2, the J gene TRBJ2-2; D gene unclear. The length of the CDR3 is 14 residues. Trimming took 1 base from V and 3 from J, leaving 6 bases between them. The germline CDR1 and CDR2 sequences are SNHLY and FYNNEI. CDR3 in amino acids: CASSEESDTGELFF. The CDR3, as DNA: TGTGCCAGCAGTGAAGAGTCAGACACCGGGGAGCTGTTTTTT. The entire variable domain, with the rest obtained from reference TRBV2 and TRBJ2-2, is as follows: EPEVTQTPSHQVTQMGQEVILRCVPISNHLYFYWYRQILGQKVEFLVSFYNNEISEKSEIFDDQFSVERPDGSNFTLKIRSTKLEDSAMYFCASSEESDTGELFFGEGSRLTVL.